One and the same sample provided the 13 T cell receptor beta chains below, sequenced in a study of human T cells and chemical hapten exposure. Time point described: patch test 3, about 24 weeks after DPC sensitization. Noted treatment: therapeutic diphenylcyclopropenone sensitization with weekly scalp DPC. In TCRdb, the RACE reads were re-called with MiXCR into one record per CDR3 protein. The repertoire consists of 70,000 to 90,000 distinct CDR3 sequences, with approximately 11% occurring once and the leading ten covering about 4%. The source material was whole blood, sampled in connection with sensitization to the hapten diphenylcyclopropenone (DPC). The receptor set was obtained from a woman between 50 and 59 years old with alopecia areata. Some clones in this sample may be carry-over from other donors' samples.

This clonotype turned up a few times. One end of the junction varies from germline; a read error may be responsible. The chain employs TRBV29-1 and TRBJ2-5, with D uncertain. Per germline, CDR1 SQVTM and CDR2 ANQGSEA. The CDR3 is 12 amino acids. Here the CDR3 reads CTVAESQETQYF. CDR3 coding DNA: TGCACCGTTGCTGAGAGCCAAGAGACCCAGTACTTC.

The J gene is TRBJ2-1, the V gene TRBV5-1, with D perhaps TRBD1 or TRBD2 (5 bases each). The CDR3 has 17 residues. Trimming removed 4 bases at V and 4 bases at J, with 21 bases between. CDR1 SGHRS and CDR2 YFSETQ come from the germline V gene. The CDR3 region has the DNA TGCGCCAGCAGCCCTGGGGCAGGGACCCTCGATTACAATGAGCAGTTCTTC. Protein sequence: CASSPGAGTLDYNEQFF.

This clonotype was seen more than once but under ten times. The rearrangement uses TRBV25-1 and TRBJ2-7; 8 bases are a match to TRBD1. Germline CDR1 reads MGHDK; CDR2 reads SYGVNS. This CDR3 is built from 13 residues. Losses at the gene ends were 6 bases for V and 1 base for J; bases not matched to a gene: 2. CDR3 region: CASRTGASYEQYF. CDR3 DNA sequence: TGTGCCAGCAGGACAGGGGCTTCCTACGAGCAGTACTTC.

Only a few counts were recorded for this clonotype. The chain joins TRBV6-5 to TRBJ2-3, with TRBD2 identical over 9 bases. Germline V gives CDR1 MNHEY, CDR2 SVGAGI. V dropped 6 bases and J dropped 4; count of bases not matched to a gene: 14. The length of the CDR3 is 17 residues. The CDR3 is CASSSPGGGRAADTQYF. CDR3 bases: TGTGCCAGCAGCTCCCCGGGGGGCGGGAGGGCCGCAGATACGCAGTATTTT.

In this sample, this clonotype turned up a few times. V and J are TRBV2 and TRBJ2-1; 9 nucleotides align to TRBD2. The V segment lost 2 bases and the J segment 5 bases; nucleotides outside the gene matches: 7. Germline values: CDR1 SNHLY, CDR2 FYNNEI. The CDR3 loop spans 16 amino acids. The CDR3 loop is CASSERAGLANNEQFF. In DNA form, the CDR3 reads TGTGCCAGCAGTGAAAGGGCGGGACTAGCAAACAATGAGCAGTTCTTC.

This clonotype was picked up a small number of times. This rearrangement joins TRBV7-9 to TRBJ2-7; maybe TRBD1 (6 bases). This CDR3 comprises 16 residues. V lost 1 base, J lost 0 bases, and 13 bases lay in between. Germline loops: CDR1 SEHNR, CDR2 FQNEAQ (reference sequence). The CDR3 reads CASSLGSAGASYEQYF. In nucleotides, the CDR3 is TGTGCCAGCAGCTTAGGAAGCGCAGGGGCCTCCTACGAGCAGTACTTC.

This clonotype was seen repeatedly, ten times or more. The rearrangement joins TRBV29-1 to TRBJ1-1; 8 positions agree with TRBD1. This CDR3 spans 15 amino acids. The germline V gene has CDR1 SQVTM and CDR2 ANQGSEA. The J segment lost 0 bases and the V segment lost 6 bases, leaving 9 bases of the junction unmatched. CDR3 protein: CSVGGWTGLNTEAFF. The DNA of the CDR3 is TGCAGCGTGGGGGGATGGACAGGGTTGAACACTGAAGCTTTCTTT.

The chain joins TRBV7-9 to TRBJ2-5, with a tentative D call TRBD1 (8 bases). CDR3 length: 15 amino acids. Looked up from germline, CDR1 is SEHNR and CDR2 is FQNEAQ (reference sequence). Trimming shortened V by 5 bases and J by 5 bases, and 18 bases separated the two germline ends. CDR3 residues: CASSPRDRRGETQYF. The CDR3 DNA follows: TGTGCCAGCAGCCCCCGGGACAGGCGGGGGGAGACCCAGTACTTC.

This clonotype was found many times. V is TRBV3-1 and J is TRBJ2-5; D ambiguous. Trimming left V 0 bases short and J 3 bases short, with 11 bases between. CDR3 size: 15 residues. CDR1 and CDR2 from the germline V gene are LGHDT and YNNKEL (reference sequence). The chain's CDR3 is CASSQDLGRKETQYF. The CDR3 DNA sequence: TGTGCCAGCAGCCAAGATCTGGGCAGGAAAGAGACCCAGTACTTC.

This clonotype was observed many times. The genes are TRBV11-2 and TRBJ2-4; 13 bases are shared with TRBD2. This CDR3 is 15 amino acids long. The trim removed 6 bases at V and 5 bases at J, leaving 4 bases unmatched. Per germline, CDR1 SGHAT and CDR2 FQNNGV. CDR3 protein: CASSRTSGSQNIQYF. CDR3 in DNA: TGTGCCAGCAGTAGGACTAGCGGGAGCCAAAACATTCAGTACTTC.

This clonotype occurred a few times. The chain links TRBV19 to TRBJ2-3; 12 bases fit TRBD2. Germline-derived CDR1 and CDR2 are LNHDA and SQIVND (reference sequence). Trimming took 5 bases from V and 3 from J; bases not matched to a gene: 6. The CDR3 consists of 16 residues. Here the CDR3 reads CASSRLGLAGTDTQYF. The CDR3 DNA reads TGTGCCAGTAGTCGACTAGGACTAGCGGGGACAGATACGCAGTATTTT.

This clonotype showed up many times. The chain has TRBV14 and TRBJ1-3; perhaps TRBD1 as D (5 bases). CDR1 is SGHDN and CDR2 is FVKESK in the germline V gene. V lost 2 bases, J lost 4 bases, and 15 bases lay in between. This CDR3 region has 16 residues. The CDR3 protein is CASSQFTGGFGNTIYF. CDR3 sequence (DNA): TGTGCCAGCAGCCAATTTACAGGAGGCTTCGGAAACACCATATATTTT.

The genes are TRBV28 and TRBJ1-5; 9 bases line up with TRBD1. The CDR3 contains 15 residues. Germline assignment: CDR1 MDHEN and CDR2 SYDVKM. J gave up 6 bases and V 8 bases, and 11 bases lay outside the gene matches. In nucleotides, the CDR3 is TGTGCCAGCGTATCCACCGGGACAGGGACTCAGCCCCAGCATTTT. Protein sequence: CASVSTGTGTQPQHF.